This TCR beta chain is from a study of shared clonotypes between healthy human individuals (dated by TCRdb to the early 2020s). At the level of the whole study: A few men and a couple of women, aged 18 to 49 years, made up the cohort. Different laboratories and diverse techniques were used to prepare libraries and sequence TCR repertoires, to increase sequencing depth and limit assay-specific biases. Blood TCR repertoires of roughly five healthy adults were deeply sequenced to estimate repertoire size and the extent of clonotype sharing between individuals. Between about 0.8 and 8.9 billion PBMCs per donor were obtained by leukapheresis. Per donor, three plates each were used for CD4 naive and CD4 memory, two for CD8 naive, and one for CD8 memory. Broader findings and caveats from the paper: Compared with non-shared clonotypes, clonotypes shared by all four sorted-subset donors had higher generation probabilities. The small number of donors limited the genetic and exposure-history diversity represented. Larger estimated clonotype richness was generally found for naive subsets than for memory subsets. Sampling was restricted to blood, and TCR repertoires in tissue are likely to differ from TCR repertoires in blood. Even with the large sequencing depth, rarefaction of the sorted-subset datasets indicated that sequencing was incomplete. Based on pairwise subsampling, the degree of clonotype sharing among donors was expected to be affected by sequencing depth. Around 5% of naive CD4, around 3.5% of naive CD8, 2% to 2.5% of memory CD4, and roughly 0.4% of memory CD8 clonotypes were shared across four donors.

The donors were healthy, HIV-negative adults who had no recently reported acute infections or vaccinations. Every donor was a Caucasian adult living in Nashville, Tennessee, USA. CD4+ T cells were enriched through magnetic negative selection, after which naive cells were positively selected on CD45RA and the remaining negative fraction served as the memory subset. After blood collection by leukapheresis, PBMCs were isolated using Ficoll-Histopaque density gradient centrifugation and then cryopreserved in the vapor phase of liquid nitrogen. Analytical flow cytometry was used to check the purity and quantity of each magnetically sorted T cell population. Genomic DNA was isolated from every sorted fraction and measured by UV absorbance on a Nanodrop 2000c. Turning to this clone: The antigen it binds to is not known. No much larger clone is present one base from it, and per-base qualities are unavailable.

Using the deep immunoSEQ assay, multiplex PCR amplified TCR CDR3 regions from genomic DNA. Genomic DNA extracted from each cell subset was distributed evenly over all wells of several immunoSEQ 96-well plates, and each plate served as one replicate. Each replicate PCR for sorted subsets received roughly 0.2 ug genomic DNA, equal to tens of thousands of T cell genomes. Purified libraries were measured with a Qubit 3.0 fluorometer, size-checked on a Bioanalyzer 2100, and measured again with the KAPA Library Quantification kit. A separate single-read 150-cycle Illumina NextSeq 550 flow cell was used to sequence each immunoSEQ 96-well plate. In the authors' own workflow: Because only junctional sequences without quality scores were contained in the immunoSEQ output, filtering matching that applied to full-length reads could not be performed. Sequences were annotated with PyIR, a Python wrapper for IgBLAST v1.9, using IMGT germline references to assign V/J genes and CDR3. Reads with weak V/J assignments (E-value above 1e-6), missing CDR3, stop codons, out-of-frame junctions, or ambiguous translated residues were removed. V3J clonotypes were defined by identical inferred V gene, J gene, and CDR3 amino acid sequence. The percentage overlap between two repertoires was calculated by dividing the number of shared unique clonotypes by the size of the smaller repertoire. Repertoire richness was assessed with RTK rarefaction, the Chao1 estimator, and Recon v2.1 estimates of unobserved clonotypes. Generation probabilities for all TCRbeta clonotypes obtained by the gDNA method from a handful of donors were computed using OLGA. In its TCRdb copy, this immuneACCESS table keeps in-frame sequences only and misses some clones. Where compared with another copy, unresolved V genes explain less than half of these, and the others have no known cause. V and J calls and clone size are as listed in that table; D and trimming were resolved from the DNA. The sample table holds more than 2,000,000 clones, of which around nine tenths were seen once. The ten largest clonotypes hold over 0.12% of the sample.

The germline V gene provides CDR1 SQVTM and CDR2 ANQGSEA. The CDR3 spans 14 residues, from the cysteine through the phenylalanine. Only CDR3 DNA remains: 42 bases, in frame from the first base. V sheds 4 bases and J sheds 5 bases, leaving 14 bases between their ends. Sequenced: naive CD4+ T cells sorted from blood. This specimen's cell subset or site label, per the study, means: CD45RA+ positively selected. The source is a man aged 18 to 30 in good health. Rearrangement joined TRBV29-1 to TRBJ1-4; a tentative D call is TRBD1 (5 bases match). The CDR3 has the sequence CSVGGASGNEKLFF. At the DNA level, the sequence is TGCAGCGTTGGAGGGGCGAGTGGGAATGAAAAACTGTTTTTT.